This T cell receptor beta chain came from a study of CXCR3-negative and CXCR3-positive naive CD8 T cells (dated by TCRdb to between 2018 and 2020). Background for the entire study: In total, 120 million to 150 million TRB reads were obtained, which works out to roughly 1.5 +/- 0.3 million reads per library. Diversity and physicochemical repertoire analyses were performed on 11 donors pooled from two independent experiments. TRBV-TRBJ cluster analysis included naive subsets from a handful of donors and memory cells from 3 donors.

The run used a NextSeq 550. The Human TCR Profiling Kit (MiLaboratory) was used to make UMI-labeled 5' RACE TRB cDNA libraries. cDNA synthesis used the entire amount of extracted RNA, and PCR amplification then used the entire amount of cDNA produced. The libraries were made side by side, with each library going through the same number of PCR cycles. For the original study's pipeline: About 50,000 +/- 10,000 unique UMI-labeled TRB cDNA molecules per library were extracted with MIGEC and MiXCR, with at least two reads per UMI required. On average, 40,000 +/- 10,000 functional in-frame TRB CDR3 nucleotide clonotypes lacking stop codons were found per library. Diversity metrics, including normalized Shannon-Wiener and Chao1, were computed in VDJtools after downsampling to 5000 UMI-labeled TRB molecules per sample. VDJtools was used to calculate clonotype-size-weighted physicochemical properties of the central five CDR3 residues, namely interaction energy, strength, volume and Kidera factor 4. TCRdb reprocessed the reads and assigns one entry to each CDR3 protein sequence, leaving out DNA. It is TCRdb's table, rather than the study itself, that gives the V and J calls and clone size. The table held for this sample gives tens of thousands of distinct CDR3 sequences. Clones ranked in the top ten supply roughly a tenth of the sample.

Each CD8+ T cell subset was flow-sorted in triplicate, with some 300,000 cells per subset placed directly into RLT lysis buffer. Using standard density gradient centrifugation, peripheral blood mononuclear cells were isolated from buffy coats. An RNeasy Mini Kit was used to extract total RNA from the sorted cells. Turning to this clonotype: Its antigen target is currently unknown.

The CDR1 and CDR2 encoded by the germline V gene are SQVTM and ANQGSEA. The CDR3 spans 13 residues, from the cysteine through the phenylalanine. The DNA sequence is not available. What the authors observed across the whole study: Freshly isolated PBMCs were used for most assays because CXCR3 expression partially decreased after cryopreservation. Within the same donor, TRBV-TRBJ usage looked similar between naive CXCR3-negative and CXCR3-positive cells, but memory cells had distinct patterns. Both naive subsets had comparably high repertoire diversity, while memory CD8+ T cells had much lower repertoire diversity. Because surface CD5, which has been linked to self-reactivity in mice, was comparable between naive subsets, TCR interaction strength was also inferred from TRB CDR3 physicochemical properties.

The material sequenced was memory CD8+ T cells from blood. The cell subset or site tag for this specimen amounts to: conventional CD8+ memory T cells (TMEM), sorted as controls. The sequence joins TRBV29-1 to TRBJ2-5; the D gene TCRdb calls, TRBD1, cannot be checked with no DNA. The TCR was taken from a human donor in good health. Some clones in this sample may be carry-over from other donors' samples. The CDR3: CSVRDRGMETQYF. Where the CDR3 stops, the reference TRBV29-1 and TRBJ2-5 genes take over; the full variable domain is SAVISQKPSRDICQRGTSLTIQCQVDSQVTMMFWYRQQPGQSLTLIATANQGSEATYESGFVIDKFPISRPNLTFSTLTVSNMSPEDSSIYLCSVRDRGMETQYFGPGTRLLVL.